At least ten counts were recorded for the clone carrying this T cell receptor beta chain. The PCR employed 60 Vbeta primers together with 13 Jbeta primers. Only in-frame clones appear in the TCRdb table, and some are missing; sequencing was by immunoSEQ multiplex PCR. The sample has some 190,000 clones, about 76% seen once. With 5 bases removed from V and 5 bases from J, the gap between germline ends came to 9 bases. Germline CDR1 is MNHNY and CDR2 is SVGAGI (reference sequence). This CDR3 is built from 12 residues. The data belong to a study of cytomegalovirus exposure and HLA in healthy donors. The sequenced sample consisted of PBMCs. The V and J genes are TRBV6-6 and TRBJ1-1; D not certain. This TCR was recovered from a woman between 50 and 59 years old in good health and CMV-seronegative. The CDR3 DNA reads TGTGCCAGCAGTCGCCCCCGGACTGAAGCTTTCTTT. Its protein is CASSRPRTEAFF.